These 28 T cell receptor beta chains originate from one sample sequenced in a study of shared clonotypes between healthy human individuals. The method was immunoSEQ multiplex PCR; TCRdb's version includes in-frame clones alone and lacks a portion of them. This sample has about 730,000 clones; 72% occur once, and the top ten carry approximately 1.7%. The source material was memory CD4+ T cells sorted from blood. This sample's subset: CD45RA-negative fraction. Every receptor here comes from a woman between 25 and 40 years old in good health.

The chain employs TRBV5-6 and TRBJ1-2, with 10 bases fitting TRBD1. J was trimmed by 8 bases and V by 5 bases; bases with no gene match: 9. This CDR3 is built from 14 residues. Germline assignment: CDR1 SGHDT and CDR2 YYEEEE. The CDR3 DNA follows: TGTGCCAGCAGAACCGGGACAGGGGAAGGAGGCTACACCTTC. This translates into CASRTGTGEGGYTF.

This clone was seen once. This sequence joins TRBV18 and TRBJ2-3; 9 nucleotides line up with TRBD2. Germline V gene sequence: CDR1 KGHSH, CDR2 LQKENI. The CDR3 has 19 residues. V was clipped by 4 bases and J by 8 bases; unmatched bases: 22. The CDR3 DNA reads as TGTGCCAGCTCACACCTCTCGGACAGGAAGGGCTCAGCGGGAGGTACGCAGTATTTT. Translating it yields CASSHLSDRKGSAGGTQYF.

The chain carries TRBV7-3 and TRBJ2-2; 9 bases are a match to TRBD1. The junction had 9 bases not matched to a gene; V was cut back by 6 bases and J by 4 bases. The CDR3 is made up of 16 amino acids. Per germline, CDR1 SGHTA and CDR2 FQGTGA. CDR3 in amino acids: CASSYTGTGRTGELFF. CDR3 coding DNA: TGTGCCAGCAGTTATACCGGGACAGGGCGCACCGGGGAGCTGTTTTTT.

The chain recombines TRBV5-5 with TRBJ2-3, with D perhaps matching TRBD1 or TRBD2 (5 bases each). The CDR3 runs to 15 residues. Trimming removed 7 bases from V and 1 base from J, with 16 bases in between. Germline V gives CDR1 SGHKS, CDR2 YYEKEE (reference sequence). The CDR3 bases are TGTGCCAGCCGAGCTTTGGGACGCGGCACAGATACGCAGTATTTT. The encoded protein is CASRALGRGTDTQYF.

This clone has only one observation. This chain connects TRBV6-6 to TRBJ1-1; D is ambiguous. Germline CDR1 is MNHNY and CDR2 is SVGAGI (reference sequence). CDR3 length equals 12 residues. Trimming took off 6 bases at V and 4 bases at J, with 9 bases between the two ends. CDR3: CASRGFGTEAFF. The DNA of the CDR3 is TGTGCCAGCAGGGGTTTTGGCACTGAAGCTTTCTTT.

The rearrangement joins TRBV29-1 to TRBJ2-7; D is unclear. Between the trimmed V and J ends, which lost 4 bases and 5 bases, there was a span of 12 bases. This CDR3 region has 12 residues. The V gene's germline CDR1 is SQVTM and CDR2 ANQGSEA. CDR3 in amino acids: CSVGILGNEQYF. DNA of the CDR3: TGCAGCGTTGGCATCCTAGGGAACGAGCAGTACTTC.

A note on this clone: Other nucleotide sequences in the sample specify the same CDR3. V usage is TRBV29-1 and J usage is TRBJ2-6, with D unclear. Germline V lookup: CDR1 SQVTM, CDR2 ANQGSEA. Trimming cost V 3 bases and J 0 bases, with 3 bases left between them. CDR3 size: 13 residues. CDR3 nucleotides: TGCAGCGTTGACGGCTCTGGGGCCAACGTCCTGACTTTC. Protein: CSVDGSGANVLTF.

V gene TRBV18 combines with J gene TRBJ1-4; D is uncertain. The germline CDR1 and CDR2 sequences are KGHSH and LQKENI. The CDR3 spans 14 residues. V was cut by 8 bases and J by 4 bases, with 14 bases left in between. This chain's CDR3 is CASRVTPFNEKLFF. The CDR3 DNA reads as TGTGCCAGCCGCGTGACACCCTTTAATGAAAAACTGTTTTTT.

V and J are TRBV2 and TRBJ1-2; D not certain. V gave up 6 bases and J gave up 2 bases, with 7 bases separating them. There are 12 residues in the CDR3. The V gene's germline CDR1 is SNHLY and CDR2 FYNNEI. The CDR3 coding sequence is TGTGCCAGCAGGGTCGAAAACTATGGCTACACCTTC. It is translated as CASRVENYGYTF.

The chain joins TRBV11-2 to TRBJ1-1, with D perhaps TRBD1 (5 bases). CDR1 and CDR2 (germline): SGHAT, FQNNGV. Trimming removed 2 bases from V and 4 bases from J, with 8 bases in between. The CDR3 runs 13 residues. The CDR3 spells CASSLYGATEAFF. CDR3 nucleotide sequence: TGTGCCAGCAGCTTATACGGGGCCACTGAAGCTTTCTTT.

This chain links TRBV28 with TRBJ2-7; D gene ambiguous. The ends were cut back, 2 bases at V and 2 bases at J, with 10 bases in the middle. Germline V gene sequence: CDR1 MDHEN, CDR2 SYDVKM. This CDR3 is 14 amino acids long. The CDR3 DNA sequence: TGTGCCAGCAGTTTAACCGGTCCAGCCTACGAGCAGTACTTC. It translates to CASSLTGPAYEQYF.

J is TRBJ2-5 and V is TRBV28, with TRBD1 matching 7 bases. Per the germline V gene, CDR1 is MDHEN and CDR2 is SYDVKM. V lost 5 bases, J lost 5 bases, and 8 bases stayed unmatched. CDR3 length: 14 amino acids. CDR3 coding DNA: TGTGCCAGCAGTCGTACACAGGGGACGGAGACCCAGTACTTC. As protein: CASSRTQGTETQYF.

The chain couples TRBV27 to TRBJ2-5; D tentatively fits TRBD1 or TRBD2 (5 bases each). The CDR3 extends over 14 amino acids. Germline CDR1 is MNHEY and CDR2 is SMNVEV (reference sequence). V lost 2 bases to trimming and J lost 1 base, with 8 bases between them. CDR3 sequence: CASSLEGPQETQYF. CDR3 in DNA: TGTGCCAGCAGTTTAGAGGGACCCCAAGAGACCCAGTACTTC.

This chain joins TRBV7-9 and TRBJ2-2, with D possibly TRBD1 on 5 matching bases. Germline CDR1 reads SEHNR; CDR2 reads FQNEAQ (reference sequence). With 0 bases removed from V and 4 bases from J, the gap between germline ends came to 12 bases. The CDR3 extends over 16 amino acids. CDR3 sequence (DNA): TGTGCCAGCAGCTTAGCGATGGCAGGGTTCACCGGGGAGCTGTTTTTT. It specifies CASSLAMAGFTGELFF.

V and J are TRBV19 and TRBJ1-5; no definite D call. Trimming removed 6 bases at V and 7 bases at J, with 19 bases between. CDR1 is LNHDA, CDR2 SQIVND, per germline (reference sequence). The CDR3 spans 15 residues. As DNA, the CDR3 is TGTGCCAGTAGCCTCGGCGGTCTGGGGTACCAGCCCCAGCATTTT. Its protein product is CASSLGGLGYQPQHF.

This clone came up once. The same CDR3 arises from other DNA sequences in this sample as well. The CDR3 sequence is CASNRLAGGPTDTQYF. CDR3 in DNA: TGTGCCAGTAACAGACTAGCGGGAGGCCCGACAGATACGCAGTATTTT. This rearrangement joins TRBV19 to TRBJ2-3, with TRBD2 matching over 13 bases. V gave up 7 bases and J gave up 3 bases; unmatched junction bases: 7. Per the germline V gene, CDR1 is LNHDA and CDR2 is SQIVND (reference sequence). This CDR3 comprises 16 residues.

The CDR3 region has the DNA TGTGCCAGCAGCTTCGGCGGAGGGGGGAATGAGCAGTTCTTC. It translates to CASSFGGGGNEQFF. The rearrangement uses TRBV7-3 and TRBJ2-1, with D possibly being TRBD1 or TRBD2 (6 bases each). Germline loops: CDR1 SGHTA, CDR2 FQGTGA. Trimming stripped 3 bases from V and 7 bases from J, with 13 bases between. The CDR3 sequence is 14 residues long.

The chain couples TRBV5-1 to TRBJ2-5; 8 nucleotides align to TRBD2. There are 15 residues in the CDR3. Germline V gene sequence: CDR1 SGHRS, CDR2 YFSETQ. The ends lost 3 bases at V and 4 bases at J; junction bases unmatched: 8. The DNA for the CDR3 is TGCGCCAGCAGCTCCGGGGGGGGAGGAACAGAGACCCAGTACTTC. Its translation is CASSSGGGGTETQYF.

A few counts support this clone. This chain joins TRBV2 and TRBJ2-7, with 8 bases that match TRBD2. This CDR3 region has 15 residues. The germline gives CDR1 SNHLY, CDR2 FYNNEI. With V trimmed by 6 bases and J by 6 bases, 13 bases remained unmatched. The DNA of the CDR3 is TGTGCCAGCAGGAAGAGCGGGAGCGGGGCGAGCGAGCAGTACTTC. It is translated as CASRKSGSGASEQYF. Based on the CDR3 plus reference TRBV2 and TRBJ2-7, the full variable domain is EPEVTQTPSHQVTQMGQEVILRCVPISNHLYFYWYRQILGQKVEFLVSFYNNEISEKSEIFDDQFSVERPDGSNFTLKIRSTKLEDSAMYFCASRKSGSGASEQYFGPGTRLTVT.

This clone was seen a single time. The gene calls are TRBV28 and TRBJ2-7; TRBD2 matches at 12 bases. Trimming at V came to 6 bases and at J to 3 bases, leaving 6 bases not matched to a gene. This CDR3 is 15 amino acids long. Germline CDR1 and CDR2: MDHEN and SYDVKM. Here the CDR3 reads CASSRGLAGLYEQYF. DNA for the CDR3: TGTGCCAGCAGCCGAGGACTAGCGGGACTCTACGAGCAGTACTTC.

The chain employs TRBV7-2 and TRBJ2-1; D not certain. The CDR3 length is 13 residues. Germline V gene data show CDR1 as SGHTA and CDR2 as FQGNSA. V lost 5 bases and J 5 bases, leaving 10 bases between the germline ends. CDR3 amino acids: CASSPRRDNEQFF. DNA of the CDR3: TGTGCCAGCAGCCCGAGAAGGGACAATGAGCAGTTCTTC.

With regard to this clone: This sample includes further DNA sequences coding for the same CDR3. The chain joins TRBV28 to TRBJ1-2; D unclear. Germline CDR1 MDHEN, CDR2 SYDVKM. There are 12 residues in the CDR3. V was cut by 3 bases and J by 3 bases, with 5 bases left in between. The CDR3 sequence is CASSFRDYGYTF. In DNA, the CDR3 is TGTGCCAGCAGTTTCCGGGACTATGGCTACACCTTC.

The rearrangement uses TRBV5-4 and TRBJ2-4; the match to TRBD1 covers 8 bases. Looked up from germline, CDR1 is SGHNT and CDR2 is YYREEE (reference sequence). Germline trimming cut 4 bases from V and 6 bases from J; bases unmatched to any gene: 6. This CDR3 spans 14 amino acids. CDR3 loop: CASSPRDRRNIQYF. The DNA of the CDR3 is TGTGCCAGCAGCCCGAGGGACAGGAGAAACATTCAGTACTTC.

The chain links TRBV10-2 to TRBJ2-1; possibly TRBD2 for D (6 bases). CDR1 and CDR2 from the germline V gene are WSHSY and SAAADI. With 6 bases removed from V and 0 bases from J, the gap between germline ends came to 12 bases. The CDR3 runs to 15 residues. The CDR3 spells CASRDSGSSYNEQFF. CDR3 DNA: TGCGCCAGCAGGGATAGCGGAAGCTCCTACAATGAGCAGTTCTTC.

The rearrangement links TRBV18 to TRBJ1-3; D is possibly TRBD1 (6 bases). The CDR3 runs to 15 residues. Germline V gene sequence: CDR1 KGHSH, CDR2 LQKENI. Trimming took off 6 bases at V and 4 bases at J, with 16 bases between the two ends. The CDR3 coding sequence is TGTGCCAGCTCCACAGGGAGGCGGCCGGGAAACACCATATATTTT. Residues: CASSTGRRPGNTIYF.

V and J are TRBV7-6 and TRBJ2-7; 9 nucleotides align to TRBD1. The CDR3 has 15 amino acids. J lost 5 bases, V lost 5 bases, and 10 bases had no gene match. Germline V gene sequence: CDR1 SGHVS, CDR2 FNYEAQ. CDR3 nucleotides: TGTGCCAGCAGCCAAAGTGCGACAGGGGGAGACGAGCAGTACTTC. This encodes CASSQSATGGDEQYF. The variable domain in full, with the rest retrieved from reference TRBV7-6 and TRBJ2-7, is GAGVSQSPRYKVTKRGQDVALRCDPISGHVSLYWYRQALGQGPEFLTYFNYEAQQDKSGLPNDRFSAERPEGSISTLTIQRTEQRDSAMYRCASSQSATGGDEQYFGPGTRLTVT.

The chain couples TRBV7-2 to TRBJ2-7; D might be TRBD1 or TRBD2, each matching 5 bases. V was clipped by 5 bases and J by 0 bases, with 17 bases between them. This CDR3 comprises 16 residues. Germline CDR1 reads SGHTA; CDR2 reads FQGNSA. DNA for the CDR3: TGTGCCAGCAGCCCGTACTTCGGGGCTACCTCCTACGAGCAGTACTTC. Its protein is CASSPYFGATSYEQYF.

The gene calls are TRBV6-1 and TRBJ2-7; D might be TRBD1 or TRBD2, each matching 5 bases. Germline CDR1 is MNHNS and CDR2 is SASEGT. V was shortened by 0 bases and J by 7 bases, with 10 bases between the two germline ends. The CDR3 is 13 amino acids. The CDR3 DNA is TGTGCCAGCAGTGAAGCCGGGACGCTAGAGCAGTACTTC. Residues: CASSEAGTLEQYF.